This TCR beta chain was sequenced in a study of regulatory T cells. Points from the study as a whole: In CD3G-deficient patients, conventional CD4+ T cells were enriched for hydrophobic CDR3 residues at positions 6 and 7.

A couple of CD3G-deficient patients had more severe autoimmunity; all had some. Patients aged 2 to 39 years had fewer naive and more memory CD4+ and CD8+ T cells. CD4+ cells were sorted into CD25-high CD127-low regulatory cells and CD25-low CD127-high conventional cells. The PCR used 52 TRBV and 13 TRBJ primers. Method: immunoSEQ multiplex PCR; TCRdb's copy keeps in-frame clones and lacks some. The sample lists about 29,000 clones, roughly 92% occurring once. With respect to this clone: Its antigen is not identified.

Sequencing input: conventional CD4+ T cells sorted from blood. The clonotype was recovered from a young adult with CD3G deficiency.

The DNA for the CDR3 is TGTGCCAGTAGTATCCTTGTGGCCGGGGAGCTGTTTTTT. Its translation: CASSILVAGELFF. The chain uses TRBV19 and TRBJ2-2, with D unclear. V was shortened by 3 bases and J by 6 bases, with 8 bases between the two germline ends. The CDR3 runs to 13 residues. CDR1 is LNHDA and CDR2 is SQIVND in the germline V gene (reference sequence).